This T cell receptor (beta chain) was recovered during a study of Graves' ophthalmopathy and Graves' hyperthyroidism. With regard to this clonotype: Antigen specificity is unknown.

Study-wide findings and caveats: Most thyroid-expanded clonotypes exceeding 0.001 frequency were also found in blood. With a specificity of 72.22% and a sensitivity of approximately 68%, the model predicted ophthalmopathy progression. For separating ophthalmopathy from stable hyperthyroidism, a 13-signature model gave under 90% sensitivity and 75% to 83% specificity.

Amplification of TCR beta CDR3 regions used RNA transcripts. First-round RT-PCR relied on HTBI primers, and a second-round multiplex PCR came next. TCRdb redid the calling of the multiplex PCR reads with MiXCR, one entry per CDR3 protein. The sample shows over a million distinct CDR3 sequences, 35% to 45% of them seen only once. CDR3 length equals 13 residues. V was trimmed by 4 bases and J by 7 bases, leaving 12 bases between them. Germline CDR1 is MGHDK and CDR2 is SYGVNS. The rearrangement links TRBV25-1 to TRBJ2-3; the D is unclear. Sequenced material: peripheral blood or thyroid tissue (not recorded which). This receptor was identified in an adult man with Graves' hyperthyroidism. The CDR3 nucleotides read TGTGCCAGCAGTGGGACCTTGGGGAATACGCAGTATTTT. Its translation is CASSGTLGNTQYF.